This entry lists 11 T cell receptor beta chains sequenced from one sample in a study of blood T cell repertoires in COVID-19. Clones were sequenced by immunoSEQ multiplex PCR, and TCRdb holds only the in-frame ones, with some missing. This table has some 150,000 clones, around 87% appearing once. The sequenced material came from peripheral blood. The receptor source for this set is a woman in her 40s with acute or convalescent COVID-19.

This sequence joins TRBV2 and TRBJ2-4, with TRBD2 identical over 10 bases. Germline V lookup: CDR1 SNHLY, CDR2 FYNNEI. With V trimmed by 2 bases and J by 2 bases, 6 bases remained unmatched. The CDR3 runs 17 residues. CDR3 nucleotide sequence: TGTGCCAGCAGTGAATTAGCGGGGGGTTGGACCAAAAACATTCAGTACTTC. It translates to CASSELAGGWTKNIQYF.

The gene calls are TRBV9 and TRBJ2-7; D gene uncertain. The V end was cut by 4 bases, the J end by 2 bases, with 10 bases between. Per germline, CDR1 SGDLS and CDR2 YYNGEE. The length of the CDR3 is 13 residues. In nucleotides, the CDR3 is TGTGCCAGCAGCCCAGACGAGGCCTACGAGCAGTACTTC. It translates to CASSPDEAYEQYF.

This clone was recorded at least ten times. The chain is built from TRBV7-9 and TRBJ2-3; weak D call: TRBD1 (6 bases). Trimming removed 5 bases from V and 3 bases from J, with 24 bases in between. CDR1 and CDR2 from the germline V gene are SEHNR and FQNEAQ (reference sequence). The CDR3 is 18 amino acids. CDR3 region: CASSGRISFGGRTDTQYF. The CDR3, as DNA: TGTGCCAGCAGCGGTCGTATTTCTTTTGGGGGCAGAACAGATACGCAGTATTTT.

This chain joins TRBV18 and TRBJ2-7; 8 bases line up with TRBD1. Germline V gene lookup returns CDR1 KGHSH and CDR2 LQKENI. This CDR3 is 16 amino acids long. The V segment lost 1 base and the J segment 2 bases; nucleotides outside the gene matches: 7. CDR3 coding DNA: TGTGCCAGCTCACCACGAGAGGACAGGGTTCCCTACGAGCAGTACTTC. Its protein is CASSPREDRVPYEQYF.

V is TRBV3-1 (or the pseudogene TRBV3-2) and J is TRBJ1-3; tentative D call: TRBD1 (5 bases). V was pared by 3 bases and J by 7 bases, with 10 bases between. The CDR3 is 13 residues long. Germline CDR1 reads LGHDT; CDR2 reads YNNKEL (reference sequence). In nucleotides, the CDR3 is TGTGCCAGCAGCCACGGGCAGGGTAACACCATATATTTT. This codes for CASSHGQGNTIYF.

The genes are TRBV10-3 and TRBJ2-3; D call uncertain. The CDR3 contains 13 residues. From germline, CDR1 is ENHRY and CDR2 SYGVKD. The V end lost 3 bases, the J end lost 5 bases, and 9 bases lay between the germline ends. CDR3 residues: CAISDQNGDTQYF. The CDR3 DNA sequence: TGTGCCATCAGTGATCAAAACGGAGATACGCAGTATTTT.

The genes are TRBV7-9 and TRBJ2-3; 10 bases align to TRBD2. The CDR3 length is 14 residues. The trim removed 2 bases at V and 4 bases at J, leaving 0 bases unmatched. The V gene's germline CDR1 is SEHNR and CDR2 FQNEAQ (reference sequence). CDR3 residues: CASSLTSGADTQYF. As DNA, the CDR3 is TGTGCCAGCAGCTTAACTAGCGGGGCAGATACGCAGTATTTT.

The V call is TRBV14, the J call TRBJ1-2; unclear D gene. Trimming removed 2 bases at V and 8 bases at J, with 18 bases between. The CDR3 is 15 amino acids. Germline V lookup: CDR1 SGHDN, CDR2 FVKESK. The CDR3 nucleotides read TGTGCCAGCAGCCAATCGAGGGCCCCAACGGGGGGCTACACCTTC. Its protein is CASSQSRAPTGGYTF.

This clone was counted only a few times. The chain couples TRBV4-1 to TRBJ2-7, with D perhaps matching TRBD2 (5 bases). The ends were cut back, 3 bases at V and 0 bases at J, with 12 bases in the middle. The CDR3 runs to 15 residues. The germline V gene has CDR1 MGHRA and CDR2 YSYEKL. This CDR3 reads CASSHGQRASYEQYF. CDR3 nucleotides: TGCGCCAGCAGCCACGGGCAGAGGGCCTCCTACGAGCAGTACTTC.

The CDR3 DNA reads TGTGCCAGCAGCTTATTCGGGGCCGGGGAGCTGTTTTTT. Its translation: CASSLFGAGELFF. The chain couples TRBV11-2 to TRBJ2-2, with D possibly being TRBD2 (5 bases). V was pared by 2 bases and J by 6 bases, with 7 bases between. The CDR3 consists of 13 residues. The V gene's germline CDR1 is SGHAT and CDR2 FQNNGV.

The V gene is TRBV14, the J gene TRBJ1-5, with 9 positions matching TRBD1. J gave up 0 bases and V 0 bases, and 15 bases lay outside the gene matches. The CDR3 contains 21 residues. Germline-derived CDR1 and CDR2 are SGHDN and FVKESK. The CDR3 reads CASSQDNKDGQGPISNQPQHF. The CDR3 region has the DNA TGTGCCAGCAGCCAAGATAATAAGGATGGACAGGGGCCAATTAGCAATCAGCCCCAGCATTTT.